This T cell receptor (beta chain) was sequenced in a study of T cell responses to AZD1222 COVID-19 vaccine. Broader study findings: CD4 TCRs associated with vaccination spanned spike, dominating at 160-218 and 743-854. Samples come after the peak T cell response, not at day 14.

Pooled in the analysis were second doses at about 4 or about 12 weeks. This CDR3 is 15 amino acids long. The germline V gene encodes CDR1 MNHEY and CDR2 SVGAGI. The J segment lost 4 bases and the V segment lost 6 bases, leaving 9 bases of the junction unmatched. Profiled with immunoSEQ multiplex PCR; TCRdb holds only in-frame clones, not every one. The sample records some 100,000 clones, roughly 92% being singletons. For this clone: What it binds is unknown.

The chain recombines TRBV6-5 with TRBJ1-2, with TRBD1 matching over 9 bases. The receptor was derived from an adult who received the AZD1222 COVID-19 vaccine. Here the sequenced sample was peripheral blood, taken 28 days after the second AZD1222 dose. The CDR3 sequence: CASSRGTGQIYGYTF. CDR3 nucleotides: TGTGCCAGCAGCCGGGGGACAGGGCAAATCTATGGCTACACCTTC.